This T cell receptor beta chain was retrieved from a study of blood T cell repertoires in COVID-19. Study at large: There were acute and convalescent COVID-19 samples, and they came from the United States, Italy and Spain. Nucleic acid was either cDNA or gDNA, and it came from T cells, B-cell-depleted T cells, or PBMCs.

V lost 2 bases and J 5 bases, leaving 12 bases between the germline ends. Germline CDR1 and CDR2: MDHEN and SYDVKM. This CDR3 spans 14 amino acids. Authors' analysis steps: Amplification from reference gene primers served as the basis for estimated nucleated cell counts. Profiling relied on immunoSEQ multiplex PCR, and the TCRdb table lists in-frame clones only, not all of them. V and J calls and clone size are given by that table; D and trimming were obtained from the DNA. The sample lists around 100,000 clones; roughly nine tenths were seen once. This chain links TRBV28 with TRBJ2-5; D is perhaps TRBD1 (7 bases). The specimen sequenced was peripheral blood. The clonotype comes from a man aged 25-45 years in a cohort sampled during active COVID-19. CDR3: CASSLGGGMETQYF. The DNA of the CDR3 is TGTGCCAGCAGTTTAGGAGGGGGCATGGAGACCCAGTACTTC. Drawing the rest from reference TRBV28 and TRBJ2-5, the complete variable domain is DVKVTQSSRYLVKRTGEKVFLECVQDMDHENMFWYRQDPGLGLRLIYFSYDVKMKEKGDIPEGYSVSREKKERFSLILESASTNQTSMYLCASSLGGGMETQYFGPGTRLLVL.